The clone carrying this T cell receptor (beta chain) was detected only a few times. Its cognate antigen is unknown. This entry is derived from a study of beta chain features in type 1 diabetes. There are 13 residues in the CDR3. Looked up from germline, CDR1 is SGHDN and CDR2 is FVKESK. V lost 4 bases to trimming and J lost 5 bases; unmatched junction nucleotides: 0. Expressed TCRB transcripts got sequenced, as all isolated RNA was reverse transcribed. The assay was immunoSEQ multiplex PCR, and TCRdb's table has in-frame clones only and misses some. The sample has hundreds of thousands of clones; about a sixth are singletons. Study outcomes and limitations: Relative to healthy donors, patients appeared to have naive, central memory and Treg TCRB repertoires that were more similar. Sequencing used cDNA, and cells with high TCR expression could therefore be over-represented.

The source of this sequence is a man aged 18 to 30 in good health. Sequenced sample: naive CD4+ T cells from blood. The V and J genes are TRBV14 and TRBJ1-5; TRBD1 aligns across 9 bases. Written as DNA, the CDR3 is TGTGCCAGCAGCCGGACAGGGGATCAGCCCCAGCATTTT. Its protein product is CASSRTGDQPQHF.